Many counts were recorded for the clone carrying this T cell receptor beta chain. Antigen: not known. The sample originates from a study of blood T cells in healthy people across ages. Study results and caveats: It was not possible, with unsorted PBMCs, to conclusively compare naive and antigen-experienced cells. A roughly linear fall in TCR beta diversity per million T cells was seen with increasing age.

Through a sample-barcoded 5' primer and a J-beta primer mix, a second PCR was run for roughly 6 to 12 cycles. Each of the cDNA molecules was tagged by a template-switch adaptor with 12 random nucleotides. TCRdb independently ran MiXCR on the 5' RACE reads; one entry per CDR3 protein. The repertoire includes over a million distinct CDR3 sequences, around 45% of them detected once, and approximately 17% sits in the top ten. V lost 4 bases and J lost 1; bases outside the gene matches: 4. CDR1 SQVTM and CDR2 ANQGSEA come from the germline V gene. The CDR3 is 15 amino acids. This chain joins TRBV29-1 and TRBJ2-1; 10 bases are a match to TRBD1. The receptor comes from a woman aged 55-70 years in good health. Material: blood. This CDR3 reads CSVARDRGSYNEQFF. The CDR3, as DNA: TGCAGCGTTGCCCGGGACAGGGGTTCCTACAATGAGCAGTTCTTC.